The present T cell receptor beta chain was sequenced within a study of shared clonotypes between healthy human individuals. About the study: Ranging from 18 to 49 in age, donors were a couple of women and a few men. General study points: The study generally estimated greater richness for naive than memory subsets.

Clones were sequenced by immunoSEQ multiplex PCR, and TCRdb holds only the in-frame ones, with some missing. The sample has around 1.9 million clones, just under 95% seen once; the top ten hold over 1.5%. CDR1 is MNHEY and CDR2 is SVGAGI in the germline V gene. Losses at the gene ends were 5 bases for V and 1 base for J; bases not matched to a gene: 4. This CDR3 contains 15 residues. Points on this clone: Its antigen is as yet unknown.

Naive CD8 cells lacked CD45RO and underwent positive selection for CCR7, leaving out terminally differentiated effector memory CD45RA+ cells. Study donors comprised healthy, HIV-negative adults devoid of recent acute infection or vaccination. This chain joins TRBV6-5 and TRBJ2-2; 7 nucleotides match TRBD1. The source of this sequence is a young man in good health. Some clones in this sample may be carry-over from other donors' samples. The sample consisted of naive CD8+ T cells from PBMCs. CDR3 nucleotides: TGTGCCAGCAGTGGGACAGCCATGAACACCGGGGAGCTGTTTTTT. It is translated as CASSGTAMNTGELFF.